Following are 32 T cell receptor beta chains from one sample sequenced in a study of cytomegalovirus exposure and HLA in healthy donors. Researchers ran the PCR with 60 Vbeta and 13 Jbeta primers. Profiling relied on immunoSEQ multiplex PCR, and the TCRdb table lists in-frame clones only, not all of them. The sample gives fewer than 200,000 clones, roughly 80% of which show up once; 6.5% to 7.5% is in the top ten. The sample was PBMCs. The receptors shown here come from a young woman in good health and CMV-seropositive.

This chain joins TRBV9 and TRBJ2-2; D ambiguous. The CDR3 covers 14 residues. V was shortened by 5 bases and J by 2 bases, with 10 bases between the two germline ends. Germline V gives CDR1 SGDLS, CDR2 YYNGEE. DNA for the CDR3: TGTGCCAGCAGGAAAAACTCAAACACCGGGGAGCTGTTTTTT. Its translation is CASRKNSNTGELFF.

The chain couples TRBV19 to TRBJ2-5; 7 bases agree with TRBD1. The CDR3 runs 15 residues. V was pared by 5 bases and J by 1 base, with 7 bases of the junction left unmatched. CDR1 is LNHDA, CDR2 SQIVND, per germline (reference sequence). CDR3 bases: TGTGCCAGTAGTGACGGGACAGAACCCCAAGAGACCCAGTACTTC. Translating it yields CASSDGTEPQETQYF.

This clone was counted a single time. This sequence joins TRBV5-1 and TRBJ2-1, with 10 positions matching TRBD1. The V segment lost 2 bases and the J segment 7 bases; nucleotides outside the gene matches: 6. Per the germline V gene, CDR1 is SGHRS and CDR2 is YFSETQ. CDR3 size: 15 residues. In nucleotides, the CDR3 is TGCGCCAGCAGCTTAGGGACAGGGGCTTCGAATGAGCAGTTCTTC. Translation: CASSLGTGASNEQFF.

This rearrangement joins TRBV4-2 to TRBJ2-3; 10 nucleotides align to TRBD2. CDR3 size: 19 residues. V gave up 0 bases and J gave up 2 bases; unmatched junction bases: 11. CDR1 and CDR2 from the germline V gene are LGHNA and YNFKEQ. The CDR3 DNA reads as TGTGCCAGCAGCCAAGAATGGGCCCCGGGACTAGCGACCACAGATACGCAGTATTTT. Protein sequence: CASSQEWAPGLATTDTQYF.

The CDR3 is CASSLGGGRSTDTQYF. CDR3 coding DNA: TGTGCCAGCAGCTTAGGGGGGGGCAGGAGCACAGATACGCAGTATTTT. The chain is built from TRBV7-7 and TRBJ2-3; possibly TRBD2 for D (7 bases). Germline assignment: CDR1 SSHAT and CDR2 FNYEAQ (reference sequence). The length of the CDR3 is 16 residues. Trimming removed 1 base at V and 0 bases at J, with 11 bases between.

The chain is built from TRBV7-3 and TRBJ2-1; TRBD2 matches at 10 bases. Germline CDR1 and CDR2: SGHTA and FQGTGA. V gave up 4 bases and J gave up 5 bases; unmatched junction bases: 8. The length of the CDR3 is 16 residues. The CDR3 bases are TGTGCCAGCAGCTCATCGCCGGGACTAGCGAACAATGAGCAGTTCTTC. As protein: CASSSSPGLANNEQFF.

The gene calls are TRBV6-6 and TRBJ1-3; a weak D match, TRBD1 (5 bases). CDR3 length equals 14 residues. The germline V and J ends were trimmed by 2 bases and 4 bases, with 9 bases remaining between them. Germline V gene sequence: CDR1 MNHNY, CDR2 SVGAGI (reference sequence). For the CDR3, the DNA is TGTGCCAGCAGTTACGGGGGGTCGGGAAACACCATATATTTT. It encodes CASSYGGSGNTIYF.

This CDR3 is CASSHTSGGVGIDTQYF. The CDR3 bases are TGCGCCAGCAGCCACACTAGCGGGGGGGTCGGTATAGATACGCAGTATTTT. This chain uses TRBV4-3 with TRBJ2-3; 13 bases agree with TRBD2. V was clipped by 3 bases and J by 5 bases; unmatched bases: 8. The CDR3 totals 17 residues. CDR1 is LGHNA and CDR2 is YSLEER in the germline V gene.

This chain links TRBV5-8 with TRBJ2-2, with D possibly matching TRBD1 (5 bases). V was trimmed by 5 bases and J by 5 bases, leaving 13 bases between them. The CDR3 covers 14 residues. CDR1 is SGHTS and CDR2 is YDEGEE in the germline V gene. The CDR3 sequence: CASRVQGGTGELFF. The CDR3 bases are TGTGCCAGCAGGGTGCAGGGCGGAACCGGGGAGCTGTTTTTT.

V usage is TRBV5-6 and J usage is TRBJ1-5, with a tentative D call TRBD1 (5 bases). Deletions cut 4 bases from V and 7 bases from J, with 12 bases between. The CDR3 is 13 residues long. CDR1 is SGHDT, CDR2 YYEEEE, per germline. The CDR3 protein is CASSTGLTQPQHF. The CDR3 nucleotides are TGTGCCAGCAGCACGGGACTCACGCAGCCCCAGCATTTT.

The chain uses TRBV5-1 and TRBJ1-2; 8 bases fit TRBD1. The CDR3 loop spans 14 amino acids. CDR1 and CDR2 (germline): SGHRS, YFSETQ. J gave up 5 bases and V 1 base, and 4 bases lay outside the gene matches. The CDR3 bases are TGCGCCAGCAGCTTGTCCGGGACAGGTTATGGCTACACCTTC. Amino acids: CASSLSGTGYGYTF.

This clone was counted between two and nine times. V is TRBV7-2 and J is TRBJ2-5, with 12 bases matching TRBD2. Looked up from germline, CDR1 is SGHTA and CDR2 is FQGNSA. Trimming cost V 6 bases and J 4 bases; bases outside gene matches: 9. This CDR3 is 16 amino acids long. The CDR3 reads CASRPSSGGAGETQYF. The DNA of the CDR3 is TGTGCCAGCAGACCCTCTAGCGGGGGGGCCGGAGAGACCCAGTACTTC.

The chain carries TRBV11-2 and TRBJ2-7; 7 bases are a match to TRBD1. The CDR3 length is 14 residues. Germline V gene data show CDR1 as SGHAT and CDR2 as FQNNGV. V gave up 5 bases and J gave up 4 bases; unmatched junction bases: 8. CDR3 DNA sequence: TGTGCCAGCAGCCACATACAGGGGACGTACGAGCAGTACTTC. As protein: CASSHIQGTYEQYF.

The chain carries TRBV21-1 and TRBJ1-6; the D segment call TRBD1 is taken from the table without a DNA check. TRBV21-1 is deemed a pseudogene. The CDR3 has 16 residues. This chain's CDR3 is CASSWGDRPYNSPLHF. In DNA, the CDR3 is TGTGCCAGCTCCTGGGGGGACAGGCCTTATAATTCACCCCTCCACTTT.

The V gene is TRBV6-1, the J gene TRBJ2-7, with 9 positions matching TRBD1. The CDR3 totals 14 residues. Per germline, CDR1 MNHNS and CDR2 SASEGT. Trimming removed 9 bases from V and 3 bases from J; junction bases left unmatched: 9. The CDR3 DNA follows: TGTGCCAGTGAACCCGGACAGGGGTTCTACGAGCAGTACTTC. Residues: CASEPGQGFYEQYF.

V usage is TRBV11-2 and J usage is TRBJ2-1; D unclear. Germline V gene data show CDR1 as SGHAT and CDR2 as FQNNGV. The length of the CDR3 is 14 residues. Trimming stripped 5 bases from V and 1 base from J, with 9 bases between. CDR3 in DNA: TGTGCCAGCAGCCCAATTCAATCCTACAATGAGCAGTTCTTC. It translates to CASSPIQSYNEQFF.

The chain employs TRBV6-5 and TRBJ2-2; 7 bases are shared with TRBD1. The CDR3 has 15 amino acids. Losses at the gene ends were 4 bases for V and 4 bases for J; bases not matched to a gene: 6. Germline V gives CDR1 MNHEY, CDR2 SVGAGI. For the CDR3, the DNA is TGTGCCAGCAGTTTCCGACAGGGACCCACCGGGGAGCTGTTTTTT. Amino acids: CASSFRQGPTGELFF.

This clone has a single count. The chain couples TRBV7-9 to TRBJ2-5; weak D call: TRBD1 (6 bases). Germline lookup yields CDR1 SEHNR and CDR2 FQNEAQ (reference sequence). CDR3 length: 17 residues. Trimming shortened V by 5 bases and J by 1 base, and 20 bases separated the two germline ends. The CDR3 DNA follows: TGTGCCAGCAGCCCCGGTATTCCGGGACACTTCCAAGAGACCCAGTACTTC. This encodes CASSPGIPGHFQETQYF.

Concerning this clone: In the same sample, other DNA sequences code for this CDR3. This rearrangement joins TRBV4-3 to TRBJ1-6; D not certain. Germline values: CDR1 LGHNA, CDR2 YSLEER. V shed 0 bases and J shed 0 bases, with 15 bases lying between them. The CDR3 spans 19 residues. The CDR3 region has the DNA TGCGCCAGCAGCCAAGATGGCGGGCCCTTGAGCTCCTATAATTCACCCCTCCACTTT. Translated: CASSQDGGPLSSYNSPLHF.

The J gene is TRBJ1-1, the V gene TRBV6-6; D may be TRBD1 (6 bases). Germline V CDR1 and CDR2: MNHNY, SVGAGI (reference sequence). This CDR3 spans 15 amino acids. Deletions cut 7 bases from V and 5 bases from J, with 20 bases between. CDR3 sequence (DNA): TGTGCCAGCACCGCTCGGGGGGGCGCTCGGACTGAAGCTTTCTTT. This codes for CASTARGGARTEAFF.

The rearrangement joins TRBV28 to TRBJ1-5; D call uncertain. The CDR3 covers 15 residues. Trimming removed 3 bases at V and 3 bases at J, with 12 bases between. Germline V gene lookup returns CDR1 MDHEN and CDR2 SYDVKM. CDR3 residues: CASSFVTEPNQPQHF. For the CDR3, the DNA is TGTGCCAGCAGTTTCGTCACGGAGCCCAATCAGCCCCAGCATTTT.

The V and J genes are TRBV7-9 and TRBJ2-3, with TRBD1 as a possible D gene (5 bases). V was shortened by 1 base and J by 6 bases, with 23 bases between the two germline ends. The CDR3 consists of 18 residues. Germline V gives CDR1 SEHNR, CDR2 FQNEAQ (reference sequence). The CDR3 protein is CASSLDQGFVYYEDTQYF. In nucleotides, the CDR3 is TGTGCCAGCAGCTTAGATCAGGGCTTTGTATATTACGAGGATACGCAGTATTTT.

The genes are TRBV7-6 and TRBJ2-7, with TRBD2 identical over 7 bases. Germline V lookup: CDR1 SGHVS, CDR2 FNYEAQ. The CDR3 runs to 14 residues. V dropped 5 bases and J dropped 0; count of bases not matched to a gene: 4. The CDR3 sequence: CASSPRGVSYEQYF. CDR3 DNA sequence: TGTGCCAGCAGCCCCCGGGGGGTCTCCTACGAGCAGTACTTC.

The gene calls are TRBV10-3 and TRBJ1-6, with 8 bases aligning to TRBD1. The germline V gene has CDR1 ENHRY and CDR2 SYGVKD. Trimming cost V 4 bases and J 4 bases; bases outside gene matches: 9. This CDR3 is 17 amino acids long. The CDR3 is CAISGVGTGVYNSPLHF. The CDR3 nucleotides are TGTGCCATCAGTGGGGTTGGGACAGGCGTTTATAATTCACCCCTCCACTTT.

The J gene is TRBJ1-3, the V gene TRBV5-6; no clear D. V lost 4 bases to trimming and J lost 5 bases, with 13 bases between them. Germline values: CDR1 SGHDT, CDR2 YYEEEE. The CDR3 runs 14 residues. CDR3 DNA sequence: TGTGCCAGCAGCCCCAGGCCGCTCCGAAACACCATATATTTT. Its translation: CASSPRPLRNTIYF.

The V call is TRBV28, the J call TRBJ2-5; TRBD1 might be the D (5 bases). Trimming shortened V by 6 bases and J by 3 bases, and 20 bases separated the two germline ends. This CDR3 contains 16 residues. From germline, CDR1 is MDHEN and CDR2 SYDVKM. The CDR3 nucleotides read TGTGCCAGCAGCCGTTTATGGGGCAGGCGCGAAGAGACCCAGTACTTC. Translation gives CASSRLWGRREETQYF.

This chain joins TRBV10-3 and TRBJ2-7; 8 bases match TRBD1. Germline V gene lookup returns CDR1 ENHRY and CDR2 SYGVKD. This CDR3 region has 14 residues. With 4 bases clipped from V and 5 bases from J, the junction kept 7 bases outside the gene matches. The chain's CDR3 is CAISGQGAPNEQYF. The CDR3 nucleotides are TGTGCCATCAGTGGCCAGGGGGCGCCTAACGAGCAGTACTTC.

This chain links TRBV6-6 with TRBJ2-7, with 7 nucleotides matching TRBD1. The length of the CDR3 is 15 residues. Germline V gene sequence: CDR1 MNHNY, CDR2 SVGAGI (reference sequence). J gave up 0 bases and V 5 bases, and 7 bases lay outside the gene matches. The CDR3 loop reads CASSHGTDHSYEQYF. CDR3 DNA sequence: TGTGCCAGCAGTCACGGGACAGACCACTCCTACGAGCAGTACTTC.

In this sample, this clone turned up a few times. The chain combines TRBV7-6 with TRBJ2-7, with 8 bases matching TRBD1. Trimming took 1 base from V and 5 from J; bases not matched to a gene: 7. The V gene's germline CDR1 is SGHVS and CDR2 FNYEAQ. The CDR3 runs 15 residues. CDR3 bases: TGTGCCAGCAGCTTAGAAGGGCAGGGGGCCGACGAGCAGTACTTC. Protein sequence: CASSLEGQGADEQYF.

The CDR3 DNA follows: TGTGCCAGCAGGTCACAGGTAGCTAGCACAGATACGCAGTATTTT. This sequence encodes CASRSQVASTDTQYF. The rearrangement joins TRBV7-9 to TRBJ2-3; D may be TRBD1 (5 bases). Per the germline V gene, CDR1 is SEHNR and CDR2 is FQNEAQ (reference sequence). This CDR3 is 15 amino acids long. V lost 6 bases and J lost 0, with 13 bases in between.

The chain uses TRBV9 and TRBJ2-7; TRBD1 might be the D (5 bases). The CDR3 loop spans 12 amino acids. Germline CDR1 SGDLS, CDR2 YYNGEE. V was shortened by 4 bases and J by 3 bases, with 8 bases between the two germline ends. The CDR3 DNA reads TGTGCCAGCAGCCAAGGGGACTACGAGCAGTACTTC. Residues: CASSQGDYEQYF.

The rearrangement links TRBV7-9 to TRBJ2-7; 8 nucleotides agree with TRBD1. The CDR3 contains 15 residues. V lost 6 bases, J lost 3 bases, and 10 bases stayed unmatched. Germline loops: CDR1 SEHNR, CDR2 FQNEAQ (reference sequence). The CDR3 sequence: CASSDRGSPHYEQYF. The CDR3 nucleotides read TGTGCCAGCAGTGACAGGGGCTCTCCCCACTACGAGCAGTACTTC.